Measured by frequency, the clone carrying this TCR beta chain is medium-sized. The CDR3 has 17 amino acids. Germline CDR1 reads SGHRS; CDR2 reads YFSETQ. TCRdb reworked the 10x single-cell sequencing reads into one entry per CDR3 protein, no DNA. This repertoire comprises over 950 distinct CDR3 sequences; its ten largest clones make up 18%. The data stem from a study of CD8 T cells in cerebrospinal fluid in Alzheimer's disease. Confirmation of patient neurodegeneration relied on biomarkers such as neurofilament, amyloid-beta and tau. Sequences were obtained from cerebrospinal fluid. The genes are TRBV5-1 and TRBJ2-5; with no DNA, the TCRdb D assignment of TRBD1 cannot be verified. This sequence was found in a human donor with Parkinson's disease. CDR3 loop: CASSLVPLGRAQETQYF.